This T cell receptor (beta chain) comes out of a study of blood T cell repertoires in COVID-19. The CDR3 extends over 13 amino acids. With 6 bases clipped from V and 5 bases from J, the junction kept 4 bases outside the gene matches. Germline loops: CDR1 MRHNA, CDR2 SNTAGT. This table comes from immunoSEQ multiplex PCR, and its TCRdb copy is limited to in-frame clones, with some not included. The sample records roughly 76,000 clones, around nine tenths being singletons. This chain links TRBV6-4 with TRBJ1-1; 9 bases are shared with TRBD1. Source material: peripheral blood. The origin of this receptor is a man between 25 and 39 years old with acute or convalescent COVID-19. The CDR3 region is CASSRDRATEAFF. The CDR3, as DNA: TGTGCCAGCAGCCGGGACAGGGCGACTGAAGCTTTCTTT.